These T cell receptor beta chains were read from a single sample in a study of blood T cell dynamics during melanoma immunotherapy. Data came from immunoSEQ multiplex PCR; TCRdb stores just in-frame clones and leaves some out. Of 15,000 to 20,000 clones in the sample, 80% to 95% were seen once. The specimen was blood, collected from a patient treated with checkpoint blockade. Source of these receptors: a human donor with melanoma. The CDR3 runs from the conserved cysteine through the conserved F or W. A D gene is named only where the DNA matches it firmly. The size entry is marked missing in some rows and otherwise reads once, few, many or a size class.

V	D	J	size	CDR3	DNA
TRBV6-1	.	TRBJ1-5	.	CASRQRLSNQPQHF	TGTGCCAGCAGACAGAGGTTAAGCAATCAGCCCCAGCATTTT
TRBV25-1	TRBD1	TRBJ1-4	.	CASSRQGRDEKLFF	TGTGCCAGCAGCCGACAGGGGAGAGATGAAAAACTGTTTTTT
TRBV5-1	.	TRBJ1-1	.	CASSFLGRGGVEAFF	TGCGCCAGCAGCTTCTTGGGCAGGGGAGGCGTGGAAGCTTTCTTT
TRBV19	TRBD2	TRBJ2-7	.	CASSSPVLAGGYEQYF	TGTGCCAGTAGTTCACCGGTTCTAGCGGGAGGTTACGAGCAGTACTTC
TRBV5-1	.	TRBJ2-5	.	CASSLYQETQYF	TGCGCCAGCAGCTTGTACCAAGAGACCCAGTACTTC
TRBV27	.	TRBJ1-5	once	CAAGSVGSGGQGAYSNQPQHF	TGTGCCGCAGGGAGTGTAGGGTCGGGAGGCCAGGGAGCTTATAGCAATCAGCCCCAGCATTTT
TRBV6-1	.	TRBJ1-5	.	CASSDRGENQPQHF	TGTGCCAGCAGTGACAGGGGTGAGAATCAGCCCCAGCATTTT
TRBV10-3	.	TRBJ1-2	.	CAISAQQDDSGYTF	TGTGCCATCAGTGCCCAACAGGACGACTCGGGCTACACCTTC
TRBV5-8	.	TRBJ2-7	.	CASSLGQPRAYEQYF	TGTGCCAGCAGCTTGGGACAACCTAGAGCCTACGAGCAGTACTTC
TRBV2	.	TRBJ1-3	.	CASSEARGAGNTIYF	TGTGCCAGCAGTGAAGCGCGGGGCGCTGGAAACACCATATATTTT
TRBV15	.	TRBJ1-5	once	CATSRDTQSNQPQHF	TGTGCCACCAGCAGAGATACCCAGAGCAATCAGCCCCAGCATTTT
TRBV2	TRBD1	TRBJ1-5	.	CASSGTGGNQPQHF	TGTGCCAGCAGCGGGACAGGGGGCAATCAGCCCCAGCATTTT
TRBV11-2	.	TRBJ2-4	once	CASSSTTGAKNIQYF	TGTGCCAGCAGCTCCACCACAGGGGCCAAAAACATTCAGTACTTC
TRBV10-3	.	TRBJ1-2	.	CAISETGLRANYGYTF	TGTGCCATCAGTGAGACGGGCCTTCGCGCTAACTATGGCTACACCTTC
TRBV6-1	.	TRBJ1-1	once	CASSRSTFQNTEAFF	TGTGCCAGCAGTAGGTCCACGTTCCAGAACACTGAAGCTTTCTTT
TRBV5-1	.	TRBJ2-1	.	CASSLEDTHYNEQFF	TGCGCCAGCAGCTTGGAGGACACGCACTACAATGAGCAGTTCTTC
TRBV6-5	.	TRBJ1-1	.	CASSYSTGLNTEAFF	TGTGCCAGCAGTTACTCGACGGGGTTGAACACTGAAGCTTTCTTT
TRBV30	TRBD1	TRBJ2-5	once	CAWRGQGPQETQYF	TGTGCCTGGAGGGGACAGGGGCCGCAAGAGACCCAGTACTTC
TRBV30	TRBD1	TRBJ1-2	.	CAWSRARTGTSDYGYTF	TGTGCCTGGAGTCGGGCCCGGACAGGGACTTCAGACTATGGCTACACCTTC
TRBV7-9	TRBD1	TRBJ2-7	.	CASSVGQVLEQRYEQYF	TGTGCCAGCAGCGTTGGACAGGTCCTAGAACAACGTTACGAGCAGTACTTC
TRBV9	.	TRBJ2-3	.	CASSVDGVTDTQYF	TGTGCCAGCAGCGTAGACGGGGTCACAGATACGCAGTATTTT
TRBV5-1	TRBD2	TRBJ2-7	.	CASSLTSGTDYEQYF	TGCGCCAGCAGCTTAACGAGCGGGACCGACTACGAGCAGTACTTC
TRBV19	.	TRBJ1-1	.	CASHPAGVNTEAFF	TGTGCCAGTCATCCGGCAGGGGTGAACACTGAAGCTTTCTTT
TRBV29-1	.	TRBJ2-5	.	CSVEEWETQYF	TGCAGCGTTGAAGAATGGGAGACCCAGTACTTC
TRBV7-8	TRBD2	TRBJ2-1	.	CASSLTSGSRNNEQFF	TGTGCCAGCAGCCTGACCAGCGGGAGTCGGAACAATGAGCAGTTCTTC
TRBV4-2	TRBD1	TRBJ1-5	.	CASSQPTGTGGINQPQHF	TGTGCCAGCAGCCAACCAACCGGGACAGGGGGAATCAATCAGCCCCAGCATTTT
TRBV5-4	.	TRBJ2-5	.	CASSPLGQETQYF	TGTGCCAGCAGCCCCCTTGGGCAAGAGACCCAGTACTTC
TRBV19	.	TRBJ2-2	once	CASTPPGLGTGELFF	TGTGCCAGTACCCCCCCAGGCCTGGGAACCGGGGAGCTGTTTTTT
TRBV19	.	TRBJ1-5	once	CASWSRRFNQPQHF	TGTGCCAGTTGGTCCCGACGATTCAATCAGCCCCAGCATTTT
TRBV5-1	TRBD1	TRBJ1-4	.	CASSLPVAAGGNEKLFF	TGCGCCAGCAGCCTCCCCGTCGCCGCAGGGGGCAATGAAAAACTGTTTTTT
TRBV5-1	.	TRBJ2-2	.	CASRQTSTNTGELFF	TGCGCCAGCAGACAGACTTCTACGAACACCGGGGAGCTGTTTTTT
TRBV2	.	TRBJ2-3	once	CASSEASLASTDTQYF	TGTGCCAGCAGTGAAGCGTCATTAGCTTCCACAGATACGCAGTATTTT
TRBV12-5	.	TRBJ2-2	.	CASGLVLGGSGELFF	TGTGCTAGTGGTTTGGTTTTGGGTGGAAGCGGGGAGCTGTTTTTT
TRBV9	TRBD1	TRBJ1-1	.	CASSSGQGATEAFF	TGTGCCAGCAGCTCTGGACAGGGGGCCACTGAAGCTTTCTTT
TRBV4-2	TRBD2	TRBJ2-1	.	CASSPYWREKYNEQFF	TGTGCCAGCAGCCCTTATTGGCGGGAGAAGTACAATGAGCAGTTCTTC
TRBV5-1	.	TRBJ2-6	.	CASSTRTEESSGANVLTF	TGCGCCAGCAGCACCCGGACTGAAGAGAGCTCTGGGGCCAACGTCCTGACTTTC
TRBV6-6	.	TRBJ1-2	.	CASSRDLQLYGYTF	TGTGCCAGCAGTCGGGACCTACAACTGTATGGCTACACCTTC
TRBV7-6	TRBD2	TRBJ2-3	once	CASSWLAGGSTDTQYF	TGTGCCAGCAGCTGGCTAGCGGGGGGAAGCACAGATACGCAGTATTTT
TRBV7-9	.	TRBJ2-7	.	CASSLDVLGPTYEQYF	TGTGCCAGCAGCTTAGACGTGCTAGGTCCCACCTACGAGCAGTACTTC
TRBV11-2	.	TRBJ2-3	.	CASSSRELKDTQYF	TGTGCCAGCAGCTCCCGGGAGCTTAAAGATACGCAGTATTTT
TRBV6-4	.	TRBJ1-2	.	CASSDNPGQGFGYTF	TGTGCCAGCAGTGATAACCCTGGCCAGGGCTTTGGCTACACCTTC
TRBV7-9	.	TRBJ2-7	.	CASSRDPGRMPYEQYF	TGTGCCAGCAGCCGCGACCCGGGACGCATGCCCTACGAGCAGTACTTC
TRBV9	.	TRBJ2-7	.	CASSVAGQGFYEQYF	TGTGCCAGCAGCGTAGCGGGCCAGGGATTCTACGAGCAGTACTTC
TRBV5-5	TRBD1	TRBJ2-7	.	CASSWTGGSYEQYF	TGTGCCAGCAGCTGGACAGGGGGGTCCTACGAGCAGTACTTC
TRBV4-1	.	TRBJ1-2	few	CASSQDAGAANYGYTF	TGCGCCAGCAGCCAAGATGCCGGGGCCGCTAACTATGGCTACACCTTC
TRBV20-1	.	TRBJ2-5	.	CSAPDGKTQYF	TGCAGTGCCCCGGACGGAAAGACCCAGTACTTC
TRBV6-5	TRBD2	TRBJ2-3	.	CASSSTSGRDTQYF	TGTGCCAGCAGCTCTACTAGCGGGAGGGATACGCAGTATTTT
TRBV9	TRBD2	TRBJ2-1	.	CASSVAGGKQFF	TGTGCCAGCAGCGTAGCCGGGGGGAAGCAGTTCTTC
TRBV5-4	TRBD1	TRBJ2-7	.	CASSLAGQGRGYEQYF	TGTGCCAGCAGCTTGGCTGGACAGGGCAGGGGGTACGAGCAGTACTTC
TRBV11-3	.	TRBJ2-1	.	CASSLGLGEQFF	TGTGCCAGTTCTCTAGGTTTGGGTGAGCAGTTCTTC
TRBV7-9	.	TRBJ2-3	once	CASSLGGTDTQYF	TGTGCCAGCAGCTTAGGTGGCACAGATACGCAGTATTTT
TRBV15	.	TRBJ1-4	.	CATSRGKISATNEKLFF	TGTGCCACCAGCAGAGGGAAAATCAGCGCAACTAATGAAAAACTGTTTTTT
TRBV7-8	TRBD1	TRBJ1-2	.	CASSSGTGDSYGYTF	TGTGCCAGCAGCTCCGGGACAGGCGATAGCTATGGCTACACCTTC
TRBV9	TRBD2	TRBJ2-5	.	CASKATGGIQETQYF	TGTGCCAGCAAGGCAACGGGGGGGATCCAAGAGACCCAGTACTTC
TRBV7-2	.	TRBJ1-5	few	CASSLARGQPQHF	TGTGCCAGCAGCTTAGCCAGGGGCCAGCCCCAGCATTTT
TRBV4-3	.	TRBJ2-5	.	CASSQDSDVQETQYF	TGCGCCAGCAGCCAAGATTCTGACGTTCAAGAGACCCAGTACTTC
TRBV6-1	TRBD1	TRBJ2-5	.	CASIPPRTGRETQYF	TGTGCCAGCATCCCACCCCGGACAGGGAGGGAGACCCAGTACTTC
TRBV11-2	.	TRBJ2-6	once	CASSLQGPGANVLTF	TGTGCCAGCAGCTTACAAGGGCCTGGGGCCAACGTCCTGACTTTC
TRBV5-6	TRBD2	TRBJ2-1	.	CASSSWGLAGSNEQFF	TGTGCCAGCAGCTCCTGGGGACTAGCGGGATCCAATGAGCAGTTCTTC
TRBV7-6	TRBD2	TRBJ2-3	.	CASSFDPSGSWTDTQYF	TGTGCCAGCAGCTTTGACCCTAGCGGGAGCTGGACAGATACGCAGTATTTT